The 4 T cell receptor beta chains below come from one sample, sequenced in a study of T cells in Graves' hyperthyroidism and ophthalmopathy. The TCR beta CDR3 regions underwent amplification using RNA transcripts as the source. HTBI primers were the set used in a first-round RT-PCR of the TCR CDR3. Using its own MiXCR run on the multiplex PCR reads, TCRdb lists one record per CDR3 protein. Found here are approximately 400,000 distinct CDR3 sequences, 11% to 15% of them singletons; the top ten hold 28%. The sequenced sample was blood. The receptors derive from a man in his fifties or sixties with Graves' ophthalmopathy.

The genes are TRBV9 and TRBJ2-3; perhaps TRBD2 as D (6 bases). The V end lost 0 bases, the J end lost 3 bases, and 11 bases lay between the germline ends. Germline values: CDR1 SGDLS, CDR2 YYNGEE. The CDR3 contains 15 residues. The chain's CDR3 is CASSVEGGGTDTQYF. CDR3 nucleotides: TGTGCCAGCAGCGTAGAGGGAGGTGGTACAGATACGCAGTATTTT.

This clonotype was recorded a few times. The rearrangement links TRBV19 to TRBJ2-3; TRBD2 matches 14 bases. The germline gives CDR1 LNHDA, CDR2 SQIVND (reference sequence). After removal of 6 bases from V and 1 base from J, the junction contained 3 bases not matched to a gene. The CDR3 contains 16 residues. The CDR3, as DNA: TGTGCCAGTAGGGGGACTAGCGGGGGTCGCACAGATACGCAGTATTTT. Translated, it gives CASRGTSGGRTDTQYF.

This clonotype has ten or more counts. This chain uses TRBV6-1 with TRBJ2-3, with 8 bases lining up with TRBD1. This CDR3 is built from 16 residues. V shed 5 bases, J shed 6 bases, and the junction held 13 bases outside the gene matches. Germline CDR1 reads MNHNS; CDR2 reads SASEGT. CDR3 nucleotides: TGTGCCAGCAGTTATCGTGGCAGGGGGCGATCGGATACGCAGTATTTT. It yields the protein CASSYRGRGRSDTQYF.

This clonotype was recorded at least ten times. This chain joins TRBV28 and TRBJ2-5; maybe TRBD1 (5 bases). Deletions cut 3 bases from V and 5 bases from J, with 16 bases between. CDR3 length: 15 amino acids. The germline V gene has CDR1 MDHEN and CDR2 SYDVKM. This CDR3 reads CASSLSQGGPETQYF. Written as DNA, the CDR3 is TGTGCCAGCAGTTTGTCCCAGGGCGGTCCCGAGACCCAGTACTTC.